The 13 T cell receptor beta chains in this list originate from one sample, sequenced in a study of T cell responses to AZD1222 COVID-19 vaccine. Only in-frame clones appear in the TCRdb table, and some are missing; sequencing was by immunoSEQ multiplex PCR. The sample holds 100,000 to 150,000 clones; around 83% are singletons and the top ten take 15% to 20%. The specimen comprised peripheral blood, sampled 28 days after the second AZD1222 dose. These receptors all come from an adult who received the AZD1222 COVID-19 vaccine.

This chain connects TRBV19 to TRBJ1-1, with D possibly matching TRBD1 (6 bases). Germline CDR1 LNHDA, CDR2 SQIVND (reference sequence). This CDR3 comprises 13 residues. The CDR3 region has the DNA TGTGCGAGTTCAGGACAGAGGAACACTGAAGCTTTCTTT. Translating gives CASSGQRNTEAFF.

The count of this clone is one. The rearrangement joins TRBV28 to TRBJ2-7, with TRBD1 matching 9 bases. The V segment lost 5 bases and the J segment 2 bases; nucleotides outside the gene matches: 7. The CDR3 has 15 amino acids. Germline assignment: CDR1 MDHEN and CDR2 SYDVKM. The CDR3 nucleotides are TGTGCCAGCAGTGACTCGGGACAGGGCGCCTACGAGCAGTACTTC. Its protein product is CASSDSGQGAYEQYF.

The V gene is TRBV4-3, the J gene TRBJ2-1; weak D call: TRBD2 (6 bases). CDR3 length: 14 amino acids. The ends were cut back, 3 bases at V and 8 bases at J, with 14 bases in the middle. Germline V CDR1 and CDR2: LGHNA, YSLEER. The CDR3 reads CASSHKAGFDEQFF. CDR3 coding DNA: TGCGCCAGCAGCCATAAGGCGGGATTCGATGAGCAGTTCTTC.

V is TRBV29-1 and J is TRBJ1-2, with TRBD1 as a possible D gene (5 bases). Germline V lookup: CDR1 SQVTM, CDR2 ANQGSEA. CDR3 size: 12 residues. Trimming removed 4 bases from V and 8 bases from J, with 14 bases in between. In DNA form, the CDR3 reads TGCAGCGTTGGATCGCCGACAGTAGGCTACACCTTC. Protein: CSVGSPTVGYTF. Based on the CDR3 plus reference TRBV29-1 and TRBJ1-2, the full variable domain is SAVISQKPSRDICQRGTSLTIQCQVDSQVTMMFWYRQQPGQSLTLIATANQGSEATYESGFVIDKFPISRPNLTFSTLTVSNMSPEDSSIYLCSVGSPTVGYTFGSGTRLTVV.

The CDR3 bases are TGTGCCAGCAGGGACAGGGGGTCTAATCAGCCCCAGCATTTT. Protein product: CASRDRGSNQPQHF. The gene calls are TRBV27 and TRBJ1-5; 10 bases are a match to TRBD1. This CDR3 comprises 14 residues. J lost 4 bases, V lost 6 bases, and 3 bases had no gene match. Germline CDR1 reads MNHEY; CDR2 reads SMNVEV (reference sequence).

This sequence joins TRBV5-4 and TRBJ2-3; a possible D gene is TRBD2 (7 bases). The V gene lost 7 bases and the J gene lost 0 bases, with 12 bases spanning the gap. This CDR3 is built from 14 residues. Germline-derived CDR1 and CDR2 are SGHNT and YYREEE (reference sequence). CDR3 coding DNA: TGTGCCAGCGGGAGGGGGGGGAGCACAGATACGCAGTATTTT. Residues: CASGRGGSTDTQYF.

The chain couples TRBV6-2 or TRBV6-3 to TRBJ1-6; 9 bases are a match to TRBD1. CDR3 length: 15 residues. The V gene end was trimmed by 5 bases and the J gene end by 10 bases; junction bases not matched to a gene: 9. Germline V CDR1 and CDR2: MNHEY, SVGEGT. The CDR3 DNA reads as TGTGCCAGCAGTCGTTGGACAGGGGAAGGGTCACCCCTCCACTTT. This codes for CASSRWTGEGSPLHF.

This chain joins TRBV28 and TRBJ2-1; 7 positions match TRBD2. V shed 5 bases, J shed 0 bases, and the junction held 19 bases outside the gene matches. The CDR3 consists of 20 residues. Germline CDR1 reads MDHEN; CDR2 reads SYDVKM. The CDR3 region is CASSQGPTSLAKSSYNEQFF. As DNA, the CDR3 is TGTGCCAGCAGTCAAGGCCCCACTTCACTAGCGAAGAGCTCCTACAATGAGCAGTTCTTC.

V is TRBV19 and J is TRBJ1-2; D gene ambiguous. The ends were cut back, 2 bases at V and 8 bases at J, with 27 bases in the middle. The CDR3 is made up of 18 amino acids. Germline values: CDR1 LNHDA, CDR2 SQIVND (reference sequence). For the CDR3, the DNA is TGTGCCAGTAGTATATACCAAGCCCCCCAACAACGGCCGGGCGGCTACACCTTC. Its protein product is CASSIYQAPQQRPGGYTF.

This clone is categorized as medium-sized. V gene TRBV27 combines with J gene TRBJ2-7, with TRBD2 matching 7 bases. The V gene end was trimmed by 0 bases and the J gene end by 5 bases; junction bases not matched to a gene: 7. The CDR3 is made up of 15 amino acids. The germline gives CDR1 MNHEY, CDR2 SMNVEV (reference sequence). DNA for the CDR3: TGTGCCAGCAGTTTATCGGCTCTCGGGGGGAACGAGCAGTACTTC. Translation: CASSLSALGGNEQYF.

The gene calls are TRBV7-2 and TRBJ2-3; no clear D gene. V dropped 3 bases and J dropped 6 bases, with 4 bases sitting between them. Germline V gene data show CDR1 as SGHTA and CDR2 as FQGNSA. The length of the CDR3 is 11 residues. In DNA form, the CDR3 reads TGTGCCAGCAGCTTCGCGGATACGCAGTATTTT. Encoded protein: CASSFADTQYF. The full variable domain, rest sourced from reference TRBV7-2 and TRBJ2-3, is GAGVSQSPSNKVTEKGKDVELRCDPISGHTALYWYRQSLGQGLEFLIYFQGNSAPDKSGLPSDRFSAERTGGSVSTLTIQRTQQEDSAVYLCASSFADTQYFGPGTRLTVL.

The V gene is TRBV19, the J gene TRBJ2-6; 8 nucleotides align to TRBD1. Losses at the gene ends were 6 bases for V and 0 bases for J; bases not matched to a gene: 10. This CDR3 has 18 residues. Germline loops: CDR1 LNHDA, CDR2 SQIVND (reference sequence). This chain's CDR3 is CASSFSDRDVSGANVLTF. The CDR3 DNA sequence: TGTGCCAGTAGCTTCTCGGACAGGGACGTCTCTGGGGCCAACGTCCTGACTTTC.

V and J are TRBV7-9 and TRBJ2-7; D possibly matches TRBD1 or TRBD2 (5 bases each). Germline CDR1 reads SEHNR; CDR2 reads FQNEAQ (reference sequence). The CDR3 runs 15 residues. V dropped 3 bases and J dropped 3 bases, with 15 bases sitting between them. CDR3 in DNA: TGTGCCAGCAGCTTCAGGTCTGGGGGAAACTACGAGCAGTACTTC. This sequence encodes CASSFRSGGNYEQYF.